Listed below are T cell receptor beta chains from one sample, sequenced in a study of T cells in Graves' hyperthyroidism and ophthalmopathy. Each CDR3 protein is one row after TCRdb ran MiXCR on the multiplex PCR reads. This sample has around 380,000 distinct CDR3 sequences, with about 13% found just once. Sequenced sample: blood. Source of these receptors: a man aged 25 to 45 with Graves' hyperthyroidism that later progressed to Graves' ophthalmopathy. The CDR3 runs from the conserved cysteine through the conserved F or W. Fields, in order: D gene, clone size, V gene, J gene, CDR3 protein, CDR3 DNA. D genes are given only for firm matches. Size is stated for part of the rows, as once, few or many counts, or as a class when the clone is expanded.

.	few	TRBV20-1	TRBJ2-1	CSASGGPVAEQFF	TGCAGTGCTAGCGGGGGGCCGGTGGCTGAGCAGTTCTTC
.	many	TRBV12-3/TRBV12-4	TRBJ1-5	CASTRIRSGPQHF	TGTGCCAGCACCCGCATCCGCTCAGGGCCCCAGCATTTT
.	few	TRBV7-9	TRBJ1-2	CASSLNGEGYTF	TGTGCCAGCAGCTTAAACGGTGAAGGCTACACCTTC
.	many	TRBV12-3/TRBV12-4	TRBJ1-6	CASSFGQGSSYNSPLHF	TGTGCCAGCAGTTTCGGGCAGGGTAGTTCCTATAATTCACCCCTCCACTTT
.	.	TRBV12-3/TRBV12-4	TRBJ1-5	CASRGSSVSQPQHF	TGTGCCAGCAGGGGGTCCTCGGTGAGTCAGCCCCAGCATTTT
.	many	TRBV7-9	TRBJ2-1	CASGASYNEQFF	TGTGCCAGCGGAGCGTCATACAATGAGCAGTTCTTC
.	many	TRBV11-2	TRBJ2-5	CASSLGVVSWYF	TGTGCCAGCAGCTTGGGAGTCGTAAGTTGGTACTTC
.	.	TRBV20-1	TRBJ2-5	CSARDNRKTQYF	TGCAGTGCAAGGGACAACCGCAAAACTCAGTACTTC
.	.	TRBV12-3/TRBV12-4	TRBJ2-1	CASSLSSLAPFF	TGTGCCAGCAGTTTAAGTAGCCTAGCTCCGTTCTTC
.	many	TRBV20-1	TRBJ1-2	CSARGRGARGYTF	TGCAGTGCTAGGGGACGAGGGGCCCGGGGCTACACCTTC
TRBD2	few	TRBV30	TRBJ2-2	CAWNQEELAGGTGELFF	TGTGCCTGGAATCAAGAGGAACTAGCGGGGGGGACCGGGGAGCTGTTTTTT
TRBD1	many	TRBV20-1	TRBJ1-5	CSARGDREGQPQHF	TGCAGTGCTAGGGGGGACAGGGAAGGGCAGCCCCAGCATTTT
.	.	TRBV27	TRBJ1-1	CATRTRDTEAFF	TGTGCCACACGAACAAGGGACACTGAAGCTTTCTTT
TRBD1	few	TRBV5-1	TRBJ1-1	CASSLARGTGTEAFF	TGCGCCAGCAGCTTGGCCCGGGGGACAGGGACTGAAGCTTTCTTT
.	many	TRBV11-3	TRBJ1-1	CASSLGRTGNTEAFF	TGTGCCAGCAGCTTAGGAAGGACGGGGAACACTGAAGCTTTCTTT
.	few	TRBV4-2	TRBJ2-7	CASSKYTGSQPGEQYF	TGTGCCAGCAGCAAATATACAGGGTCCCAGCCGGGTGAGCAGTACTTC
.	many	TRBV10-3	TRBJ1-1	CAIRGLDTEAFF	TGTGCCATCAGGGGGCTGGACACTGAAGCTTTCTTT
.	many	TRBV6-1	TRBJ2-7	CASSEPVYGGYEQYF	TGTGCCAGCAGTGAACCGGTATACGGCGGCTACGAGCAGTACTTC
.	once	TRBV28	TRBJ2-4	CASSFRDNKNIQYF	TGTGCCAGCAGTTTCCGGGACAACAAAAACATTCAGTACTTC
TRBD1	many	TRBV11-2	TRBJ1-1	CASSRDSTEAFF	TGTGCCAGCAGCCGGGACAGCACTGAAGCTTTCTTT
.	many	TRBV20-1	TRBJ1-4	CSARAETPRDINEKLFF	TGCAGTGCTAGAGCAGAGACACCCCGGGACATTAATGAAAAACTGTTTTTT
TRBD1	few	TRBV9	TRBJ2-2	CASSTPGTGGTGELFF	TGTGCCAGCAGCACCCCCGGGACAGGGGGGACCGGGGAGCTGTTTTTT
.	.	TRBV6-5	TRBJ1-1	CASSYSSENTEAFF	TGTGCCAGCAGTTACTCGAGCGAGAACACTGAAGCTTTCTTT
.	few	TRBV14	TRBJ2-7	CASSQGAVSEQYF	TGTGCCAGCAGCCAAGGAGCTGTCTCCGAGCAGTACTTC
.	many	TRBV5-1	TRBJ2-7	CASSLVDSPYEQYF	TGCGCCAGCAGCTTAGTTGACAGTCCCTACGAGCAGTACTTC
.	few	TRBV11-3	TRBJ2-7	CASSAVSYEQYF	TGTGCCAGCAGCGCGGTGTCCTACGAGCAGTACTTC
.	many	TRBV30	TRBJ1-2	CAWSVMRRGSYTF	TGTGCCTGGAGTGTTATGAGGAGGGGAAGCTACACCTTC
TRBD2	.	TRBV5-1	TRBJ2-2	CASSLELAGGTNTGELFF	TGCGCCAGCAGCTTGGAGCTAGCGGGGGGTACGAACACCGGGGAGCTGTTTTTT
.	few	TRBV2	TRBJ2-5	CASSVLAEQETQYF	TGTGCCAGCAGTGTTCTTGCAGAGCAAGAGACCCAGTACTTC
TRBD2	many	TRBV5-1	TRBJ2-3	CASSSGLAGPLSTDTQYF	TGCGCCAGCAGCTCGGGACTAGCGGGGCCTCTGAGCACAGATACGCAGTATTTT
.	few	TRBV11-2	TRBJ2-4	CASSSARQVAKNIQYF	TGTGCCAGCAGCTCGGCCCGACAGGTAGCCAAAAACATTCAGTACTTC
.	many	TRBV2	TRBJ1-2	CAYDNWPNYGYTF	TGTGCCTACGACAACTGGCCCAACTATGGCTACACCTTC
.	.	TRBV6-2/TRBV6-3	TRBJ1-6	CASSYSRAYNSPLHF	TGTGCCAGCAGTTACTCGAGGGCGTATAATTCACCCCTCCACTTT
.	many	TRBV15	TRBJ1-1	CATSRDLAMNTEAFF	TGTGCCACCAGCAGAGATCTGGCCATGAACACTGAAGCTTTCTTT
.	many	TRBV5-1	TRBJ2-1	CASSFLGDEQFF	TGCGCCAGCAGCTTCTTGGGCGATGAGCAGTTCTTC
.	few	TRBV9	TRBJ1-4	CASSVRADEKLFF	TGTGCCAGCAGCGTAAGGGCGGATGAAAAACTGTTTTTT
TRBD1	.	TRBV5-1	TRBJ1-3	CASSWTGTEGNTIYF	TGCGCCAGCAGCTGGACAGGCACGGAGGGAAACACCATATATTTT
.	.	TRBV27	TRBJ1-6	CASSPLGGPGSPLHF	TGTGCCAGCAGTCCCCTGGGGGGTCCTGGTTCACCCCTCCACTTT
.	few	TRBV12-3/TRBV12-4	TRBJ1-1	CASTPRSSYNTGAFF	TGTGCCAGCACTCCCCGGAGCAGCTACAACACTGGAGCTTTCTTT
TRBD1	.	TRBV7-3	TRBJ1-2	CASSSTSGTGGYTF	TGTGCCAGCAGCTCTACCTCCGGGACAGGGGGTTACACCTTC
.	few	TRBV10-3	TRBJ2-3	CAISQGADTQYF	TGTGCCATCAGCCAAGGGGCAGATACGCAGTATTTT
.	many	TRBV6-4	TRBJ1-5	CASNDYRDDQPQHF	TGTGCCAGCAATGACTACAGGGACGATCAGCCCCAGCATTTT
TRBD2	many	TRBV6-5	TRBJ2-5	CASSYQGLARETQYF	TGTGCCAGCAGTTACCAGGGACTAGCGAGAGAGACCCAGTACTTC
TRBD1	few	TRBV14	TRBJ1-2	CASSQAAGGGYTF	TGTGCCAGCAGCCAAGCCGCAGGGGGTGGCTACACCTTC
TRBD1	.	TRBV6-1	TRBJ1-4	CASSEPLRGGYDNEKLFF	TGTGCCAGCAGTGAACCCCTCAGGGGGGGCTACGATAATGAAAAACTGTTTTTT
.	.	TRBV30	TRBJ2-7	CAWSGQLYEQYF	TGTGCCTGGAGTGGACAGCTCTACGAGCAGTACTTC
.	many	TRBV7-9	TRBJ2-7	CASSFLFYEQYF	TGTGCCAGCAGCTTTCTGTTTTACGAGCAGTACTTC
.	many	TRBV7-3	TRBJ1-1	CASSLTLVSEAFF	TGTGCCAGCAGCTTAACTCTGGTCTCTGAAGCTTTCTTT
.	many	TRBV2	TRBJ2-5	CASKRDTQETQYF	TGTGCCAGTAAACGGGACACCCAAGAGACCCAGTACTTC
.	.	TRBV5-8	TRBJ2-1	CASSLELTSASWGTSSYNEQFF	TGTGCCAGCAGCTTGGAGCTTACTTCGGCTAGCTGGGGTACGAGCTCCTACAATGAGCAGTTCTTC
.	.	TRBV4-1	TRBJ1-6	CASSEVVMTPLHF	TGCGCCAGCAGCGAAGTTGTGATGACACCCCTCCACTTT
.	many	TRBV2	TRBJ2-7	CASSERTGAGPKQYF	TGTGCCAGCAGTGAGAGGACAGGAGCGGGACCTAAGCAGTACTTC
.	few	TRBV4-1	TRBJ2-7	CASSQRSGGQSYEQYF	TGCGCCAGCAGCCAACGGTCGGGGGGCCAATCCTACGAGCAGTACTTC
.	.	TRBV4-1	TRBJ1-6	CASSQDGGWSPLHF	TGCGCCAGCAGCCAAGATGGTGGTTGGTCACCCCTCCACTTT
.	many	TRBV11-1	TRBJ1-2	CASSLAGTGYYGYTF	TGTGCCAGCAGCTTAGCGGGGACCGGCTACTATGGCTACACCTTC